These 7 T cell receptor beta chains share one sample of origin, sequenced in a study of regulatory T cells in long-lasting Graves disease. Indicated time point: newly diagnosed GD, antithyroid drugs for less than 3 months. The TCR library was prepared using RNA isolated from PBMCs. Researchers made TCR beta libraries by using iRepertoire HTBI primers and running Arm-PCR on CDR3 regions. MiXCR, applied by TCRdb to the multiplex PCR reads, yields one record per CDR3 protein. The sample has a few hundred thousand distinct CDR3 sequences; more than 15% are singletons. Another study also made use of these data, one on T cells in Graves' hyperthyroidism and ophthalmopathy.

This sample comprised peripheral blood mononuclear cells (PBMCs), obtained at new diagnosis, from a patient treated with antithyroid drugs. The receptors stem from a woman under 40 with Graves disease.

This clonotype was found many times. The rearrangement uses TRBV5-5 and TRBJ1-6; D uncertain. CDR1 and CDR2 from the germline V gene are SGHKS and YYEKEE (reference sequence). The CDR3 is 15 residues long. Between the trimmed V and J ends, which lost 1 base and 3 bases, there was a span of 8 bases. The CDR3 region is CASSLTRLYNSPLHF. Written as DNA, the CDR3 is TGTGCCAGCAGCTTGACACGGCTCTATAATTCACCCCTCCACTTT.

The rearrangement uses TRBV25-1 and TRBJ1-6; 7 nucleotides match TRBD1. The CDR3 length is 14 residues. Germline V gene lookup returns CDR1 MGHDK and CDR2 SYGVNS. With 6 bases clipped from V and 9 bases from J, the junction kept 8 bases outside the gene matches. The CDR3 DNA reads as TGTGCCAGCAGCAGAAGACAGGGTGGTTCACCCCTCCACTTT. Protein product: CASSRRQGGSPLHF.

The CDR3 DNA follows: TGCAGTGCTACCGGGACGGGTGCAACTAATGAAAAACTGTTTTTT. It is translated as CSATGTGATNEKLFF. The V and J genes are TRBV20-1 and TRBJ1-4; tentatively, D is TRBD1 (5 bases). This CDR3 is 15 amino acids long. CDR1 is DFQATT, CDR2 SNEGSKA, per germline (reference sequence). The V end lost 4 bases, the J end lost 0 bases, and 12 bases lay between the germline ends.

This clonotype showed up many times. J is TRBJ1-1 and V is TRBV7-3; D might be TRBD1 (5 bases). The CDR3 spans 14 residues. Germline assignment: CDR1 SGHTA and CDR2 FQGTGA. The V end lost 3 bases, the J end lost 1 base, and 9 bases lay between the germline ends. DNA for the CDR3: TGTGCCAGCAGCTTGGAGAGGGGGAACACTGAAGCTTTCTTT. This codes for CASSLERGNTEAFF.

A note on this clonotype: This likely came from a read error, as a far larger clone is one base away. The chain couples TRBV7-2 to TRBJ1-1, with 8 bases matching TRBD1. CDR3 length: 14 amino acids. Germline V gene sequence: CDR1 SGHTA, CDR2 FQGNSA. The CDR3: CASSLSRGPTEALF. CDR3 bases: TGTGCCAGCAGCTTATCCAGGGGGCCGACTGAAGCTCTCTTT.

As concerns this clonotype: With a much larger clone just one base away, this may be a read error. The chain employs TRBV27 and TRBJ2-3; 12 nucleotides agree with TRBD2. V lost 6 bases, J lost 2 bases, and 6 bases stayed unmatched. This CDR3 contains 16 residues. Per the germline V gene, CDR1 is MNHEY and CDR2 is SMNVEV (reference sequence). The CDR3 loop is CASSHPSGGVTDTQYF. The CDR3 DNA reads TGTGCCAGCAGCCACCCTAGCGGGGGGGTCACAGATACGCAGTATTTT.

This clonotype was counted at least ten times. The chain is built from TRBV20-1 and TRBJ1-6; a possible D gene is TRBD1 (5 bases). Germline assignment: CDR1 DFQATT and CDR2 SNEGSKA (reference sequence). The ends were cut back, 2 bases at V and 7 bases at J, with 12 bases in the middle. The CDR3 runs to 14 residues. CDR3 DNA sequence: TGCAGTGCTAGACGTACAGGTCGAAATTCACCCCTCCACTTT. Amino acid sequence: CSARRTGRNSPLHF.